This passage covers 25 T cell receptor beta chains from one sample sequenced in a study of blood T cells in healthy people across ages. With a J-beta primer mix and a sample-barcoded 5' primer, a second PCR ran about 6 to 11 cycles. TCRdb used MiXCR to reprocess the 5' RACE reads, holding one entry per CDR3 protein. Found here are 1.5 million to 2 million distinct CDR3 sequences, roughly 49% of them singletons; the top ten hold over 2%. Sequenced material: blood. The receptors were gathered from a woman in her thirties or forties in good health.

V is TRBV9 and J is TRBJ2-5, with D perhaps matching TRBD2 (6 bases). CDR3 size: 15 residues. V lost 0 bases, J lost 5 bases, and 14 bases lay in between. Germline loops: CDR1 SGDLS, CDR2 YYNGEE. The CDR3 spells CASSVAFTGRETQYF. CDR3 DNA sequence: TGTGCCAGCAGCGTAGCTTTTACGGGGAGGGAGACCCAGTACTTC.

This clonotype has a count of ten or more. The genes are TRBV5-1 and TRBJ2-5; 12 bases agree with TRBD2. V lost 4 bases to trimming and J lost 4 bases; unmatched junction nucleotides: 5. The CDR3 is 15 residues long. The V gene's germline CDR1 is SGHRS and CDR2 YFSETQ. CDR3 residues: CASSILAGGPETQYF. The CDR3 DNA reads as TGCGCCAGCAGCATACTAGCGGGGGGCCCAGAGACCCAGTACTTC.

The chain has TRBV6-5 and TRBJ2-5, with TRBD2 as a possible D gene (6 bases). This CDR3 contains 18 residues. Deletions cut 0 bases from V and 0 bases from J, with 17 bases between. CDR1 is MNHEY and CDR2 is SVGAGI in the germline V gene. The CDR3 here is CASSYSTERALYQETQYF. The CDR3 coding sequence is TGTGCCAGCAGTTACTCAACGGAGCGGGCCCTGTACCAAGAGACCCAGTACTTC.

The rearrangement joins TRBV10-3 to TRBJ1-5; unclear D gene. CDR1 is ENHRY and CDR2 is SYGVKD in the germline V gene. The CDR3 consists of 14 residues. Trimming took 0 bases from V and 3 from J, leaving 6 bases between them. For the CDR3, the DNA is TGTGCCATCAGTGAGTCGGTCTACAATCAGCCCCAGCATTTT. Protein: CAISESVYNQPQHF.

V usage is TRBV20-1 and J usage is TRBJ2-5, with D perhaps being TRBD1 or TRBD2 (5 bases each). Germline CDR1 is DFQATT and CDR2 is SNEGSKA (reference sequence). The CDR3 length is 14 residues. Deletions cut 6 bases from V and 3 bases from J, with 17 bases between. CDR3 DNA sequence: TGCAGTGCCCGCGACGGGGCGATTAAAGAGACCCAGTACTTC. Translating gives CSARDGAIKETQYF.

This chain uses TRBV7-2 with TRBJ2-2, with D uncertain. Germline-derived CDR1 and CDR2 are SGHTA and FQGNSA. V lost 5 bases and J 2 bases, leaving 18 bases between the germline ends. The CDR3 spans 17 residues. CDR3 protein: CASSPVGVEINTGELFF. The CDR3 DNA is TGTGCCAGCAGCCCTGTTGGGGTTGAGATAAACACCGGGGAGCTGTTTTTT.

This sequence joins TRBV29-1 and TRBJ2-1; D possibly corresponds to TRBD2 (5 bases). The V gene lost 7 bases and the J gene lost 4 bases, with 8 bases spanning the gap. The CDR3 has 11 residues. Germline CDR1 reads SQVTM; CDR2 reads ANQGSEA. The CDR3 sequence: CSGGPYNEQFF. The CDR3 nucleotides read TGCAGCGGAGGGCCGTACAATGAGCAGTTCTTC.

The gene calls are TRBV10-3 and TRBJ2-5; D may be TRBD1 (5 bases). CDR1 is ENHRY, CDR2 SYGVKD, per germline. Trimming pared 10 bases from V and 2 bases from J, leaving 17 bases between. The CDR3 sequence is 14 residues long. The CDR3 nucleotides are TGTGCCAGACTCAGGGCTTCCTCACAAGAGACCCAGTACTTC. Translated, it gives CARLRASSQETQYF.

The J gene is TRBJ2-1, the V gene TRBV20-1; D call uncertain. The CDR3 runs to 13 residues. Deletions cut 8 bases from V and 5 bases from J, with 16 bases between. Germline V lookup: CDR1 DFQATT, CDR2 SNEGSKA (reference sequence). CDR3 sequence: CSSLTPWDNEQFF. For the CDR3, the DNA is TGCAGTTCCCTCACTCCATGGGACAATGAGCAGTTCTTC.

This clonotype has just a few counts. The chain joins TRBV9 to TRBJ2-5; 9 bases fit TRBD1. The CDR3 spans 17 residues. In germline, CDR1 is SGDLS, CDR2 YYNGEE. V shed 3 bases and J 5 bases; nucleotides not matched to a gene: 14. The chain's CDR3 is CASSASRDRVGIETQYF. CDR3 DNA sequence: TGTGCCAGCAGCGCGTCCCGGGACAGGGTCGGTATCGAGACCCAGTACTTC.

The chain carries TRBV5-1 and TRBJ2-2; 7 nucleotides align to TRBD2. J was trimmed by 3 bases and V by 2 bases; bases with no gene match: 7. Germline V gives CDR1 SGHRS, CDR2 YFSETQ. The CDR3 extends over 16 amino acids. This CDR3 reads CASSLKGGGYTGELFF. The CDR3 bases are TGCGCCAGCAGCTTAAAAGGCGGGGGATACACCGGGGAGCTGTTTTTT.

The V call is TRBV20-1, the J call TRBJ2-7; D may be TRBD1 (5 bases). There are 14 residues in the CDR3. Trimming removed 4 bases at V and 3 bases at J, with 16 bases between. Germline V gene lookup returns CDR1 DFQATT and CDR2 SNEGSKA (reference sequence). The CDR3 loop reads CSATMGPPFYEQYF. CDR3 sequence (DNA): TGCAGTGCTACAATGGGGCCTCCTTTCTACGAGCAGTACTTC.

J is TRBJ2-2 and V is TRBV20-1, with 8 positions matching TRBD2. The CDR3 covers 13 residues. V lost 3 bases, J lost 5 bases, and 2 bases stayed unmatched. Per germline, CDR1 DFQATT and CDR2 SNEGSKA (reference sequence). Here the CDR3 DNA reads TGCAGTGCTAGCCGGGGGGGAACCGGGGAGCTGTTTTTT. This gives the protein CSASRGGTGELFF.

The CDR3 nucleotides read TGTGCCAGCAGACCGACAGGGAGGGGACTTCAGCCCCAGCATTTT. This codes for CASRPTGRGLQPQHF. The rearrangement uses TRBV6-6 and TRBJ1-5, with TRBD1 matching over 7 bases. This CDR3 spans 15 amino acids. Germline V gives CDR1 MNHNY, CDR2 SVGAGI (reference sequence). Losses at the gene ends were 6 bases for V and 6 bases for J; bases not matched to a gene: 11.

This CDR3 is CASSQVASGGAVYNEQFF. CDR3 DNA sequence: TGCGCCAGCAGCCAAGTAGCTAGCGGGGGGGCGGTTTACAATGAGCAGTTCTTC. This rearrangement joins TRBV4-3 to TRBJ2-1, with TRBD2 identical over 12 bases. The V gene end was trimmed by 1 base and the J gene end by 4 bases; junction bases not matched to a gene: 8. Per the germline V gene, CDR1 is LGHNA and CDR2 is YSLEER. The CDR3 has 18 amino acids.

This clonotype was picked up a small number of times. V is TRBV20-1 and J is TRBJ2-1, with a possible D match to TRBD2 (6 bases). The germline V gene encodes CDR1 DFQATT and CDR2 SNEGSKA (reference sequence). Trimming took off 3 bases at V and 7 bases at J, with 16 bases between the two ends. The CDR3 extends over 14 amino acids. CDR3 amino acids: CSARGLDGGNEQFF. In DNA form, the CDR3 reads TGCAGTGCTAGGGGATTGGACGGGGGTAATGAGCAGTTCTTC.

The genes are TRBV2 and TRBJ2-3; 9 bases are shared with TRBD2. CDR1 and CDR2 from the germline V gene are SNHLY and FYNNEI. Unmatched junction bases numbered 7, after V lost 2 bases and J lost 1 base. This CDR3 is built from 17 residues. CDR3 sequence reads: CASSETEAGGRTDTQYF. Here the CDR3 DNA reads TGTGCCAGCAGTGAAACCGAGGCGGGGGGGCGCACAGATACGCAGTATTTT.

The chain has TRBV4-3 and TRBJ2-1; D is unresolved. The better agreement between TRBJ2-7 and the DNA end casts doubt on the J call. Germline V lookup: CDR1 LGHNA, CDR2 YSLEER. The CDR3 has 16 amino acids. In DNA, the CDR3 is TGCGCCAGCAGCCACTTTCAGGAGAGCTCCTACAATGAGCAGTACTTC. Encoded protein: CASSHFQESSYNEQYF.

J is TRBJ2-3 and V is TRBV6-6, with TRBD2 matching over 10 bases. V dropped 5 bases and J dropped 2; count of bases not matched to a gene: 4. The CDR3 totals 15 residues. Germline assignment: CDR1 MNHNY and CDR2 SVGAGI (reference sequence). The DNA of the CDR3 is TGTGCCAGCAGTCTACTAGCGGGGCTCACAGATACGCAGTATTTT. It specifies CASSLLAGLTDTQYF.

The CDR3 sequence is CASSYPIAGGYNEQFF. In DNA, the CDR3 is TGCGCCAGCAGCTATCCGATAGCGGGGGGATACAATGAGCAGTTCTTC. The chain is built from TRBV5-1 and TRBJ2-1; 10 bases agree with TRBD2. The CDR3 spans 16 residues. V gave up 3 bases and J gave up 4 bases; unmatched junction bases: 7. From germline, CDR1 is SGHRS and CDR2 YFSETQ.

About this clonotype: The germline gene is not matched at one end of the junction; a read error may be the cause. The chain links TRBV7-2 to TRBJ2-5, with 13 bases matching TRBD2. Gene TRBJ2-4 matches the end of the DNA better, so the J call may be wrong. The CDR3 runs 16 residues. Germline CDR1 SGHTA, CDR2 FQGNSA. The CDR3 reads CACSFTSGGVLNIQYF. In DNA form, the CDR3 reads TGTGCCTGCAGCTTCACTAGCGGGGGGGTTTTAAACATTCAGTACTTC.

The chain combines TRBV11-2 with TRBJ2-5, with D perhaps TRBD2 (6 bases). V was cut by 8 bases and J by 7 bases, with 20 bases left in between. The CDR3 sequence is 14 residues long. CDR1 is SGHAT and CDR2 is FQNNGV in the germline V gene. The DNA for the CDR3 is TGTGCCAGCGGCTGGGATCCTAGCGACGGGACCCAGTACTTC. It codes for CASGWDPSDGTQYF.

Concerning this clonotype: A much larger clone differs from this one at a single base, so this may be a read error. This rearrangement joins TRBV7-9 to TRBJ1-2; D is ambiguous. CDR1 is SEHNR, CDR2 FQNEAQ, per germline (reference sequence). The ends were cut back, 1 base at V and 10 bases at J, with 4 bases in the middle. The length of the CDR3 is 10 residues. CDR3 DNA: TGTGCCAGCAGCTTAGATGACTACACCTTC. The encoded protein is CASSLDDYTF.

The chain couples TRBV19 to TRBJ1-2; D gene ambiguous. Germline-derived CDR1 and CDR2 are LNHDA and SQIVND (reference sequence). Trimming removed 7 bases at V and 3 bases at J, with 9 bases between. The CDR3 length is 12 residues. This CDR3 is CASMQSYYGYTF. The DNA of the CDR3 is TGTGCCAGTATGCAGTCCTACTATGGCTACACCTTC.

This clonotype was counted only a few times. The CDR3 region is CASSSDLLASEQFF. The CDR3 region has the DNA TGTGCCAGCAGCTCGGATCTTTTAGCTAGTGAGCAGTTCTTC. The V gene is TRBV7-2, the J gene TRBJ2-1; D is uncertain. This CDR3 comprises 14 residues. V lost 4 bases, J lost 9 bases, and 16 bases lay in between. In germline, CDR1 is SGHTA, CDR2 FQGNSA.